These 18 T cell receptor beta chains were sequenced from one sample in a study of beta chain features in type 1 diabetes. Broader study findings: Moderately but significantly shorter TCRB CDR3s were found in Type 1 diabetes patients in all four CD4+ subsets.

Isolated RNA was reverse transcribed in full, so expressed TCRB transcripts were sequenced. The assay was immunoSEQ multiplex PCR, and TCRdb's table has in-frame clones only and misses some. The sample records fewer than 55,000 clones, roughly two fifths being singletons. The antigens these receptors bind are not known. Material: Tregs from blood. These receptors were collected from a young man with type 1 diabetes.

This clone showed up just a few times. The chain carries TRBV25-1 and TRBJ2-7, with TRBD2 matching 7 bases. This CDR3 comprises 14 residues. V gave up 0 bases and J gave up 3 bases; unmatched junction bases: 2. Germline V gene lookup returns CDR1 MGHDK and CDR2 SYGVNS. CDR3 residues: CASSEYGGDYEQYF. CDR3 nucleotides: TGTGCCAGCAGTGAATATGGGGGGGACTACGAGCAGTACTTC.

This chain connects TRBV28 to TRBJ1-2; unclear D gene. In germline, CDR1 is MDHEN, CDR2 SYDVKM. CDR3 length equals 12 residues. V dropped 5 bases and J dropped 8 bases, with 12 bases sitting between them. Written as DNA, the CDR3 is TGTGCCAGCAGTCGAGATTTGCGGGGCTACACCTTC. Translated, it gives CASSRDLRGYTF.

This clone came up a few times. The CDR3 region is CASGTSGVFLAEQYF. The CDR3 region has the DNA TGTGCCAGTGGGACTAGCGGCGTTTTTCTTGCCGAGCAGTACTTC. The J gene is TRBJ2-7, the V gene TRBV6-1; 11 nucleotides agree with TRBD2. Losses at the gene ends were 9 bases for V and 6 bases for J; bases not matched to a gene: 13. The germline V gene encodes CDR1 MNHNS and CDR2 SASEGT. The CDR3 covers 15 residues.

The CDR3 spells CASSLAGTSGYNEQFF. Here the CDR3 DNA reads TGTGCCAGCAGCTTAGCCGGGACTAGCGGTTACAATGAGCAGTTCTTC. The rearrangement links TRBV7-2 to TRBJ2-1; TRBD2 agrees at 11 bases. CDR1 SGHTA and CDR2 FQGNSA come from the germline V gene. J lost 4 bases, V lost 0 bases, and 2 bases had no gene match. This CDR3 region has 16 residues.

The V call is TRBV28, the J call TRBJ2-1, with D unresolved. In germline, CDR1 is MDHEN, CDR2 SYDVKM. This CDR3 has 15 amino acids. V shed 8 bases and J shed 9 bases, with 23 bases lying between them. The CDR3 protein is CASGQFRGSRGEQFF. The CDR3 bases are TGTGCCAGCGGCCAATTCCGAGGCAGCCGAGGTGAGCAGTTCTTC.

V gene TRBV9 combines with J gene TRBJ2-3; D unresolved. Germline V gene data show CDR1 as SGDLS and CDR2 as YYNGEE. V was cut by 1 base and J by 2 bases, with 5 bases left in between. This CDR3 is 13 amino acids long. CDR3 protein: CASSVSTTDTQYF. As DNA, the CDR3 is TGTGCCAGCAGCGTATCTACCACAGATACGCAGTATTTT.

This clone was counted between two and nine times. The chain carries TRBV7-9 and TRBJ2-3; D uncertain. Trimming removed 1 base from V and 0 bases from J, with 8 bases in between. The CDR3 totals 15 residues. Germline V gene sequence: CDR1 SEHNR, CDR2 FQNEAQ (reference sequence). Written as DNA, the CDR3 is TGTGCCAGCAGCTTAGATCTTCTTAGCACAGATACGCAGTATTTT. It encodes CASSLDLLSTDTQYF.

This clone was seen just once. The genes are TRBV7-8 and TRBJ1-2, with D hard to call. This CDR3 region has 16 residues. CDR1 is SGHVS and CDR2 is FQNEAQ in the germline V gene. The V end lost 1 base, the J end lost 1 base, and 13 bases lay between the germline ends. CDR3 coding DNA: TGTGCCAGCAGCTTAGAAGGTCAAGGGAGTAACTATGGCTACACCTTC. It specifies CASSLEGQGSNYGYTF.

To note about this clone: Distinct nucleotide sequences in the sample also encode this CDR3. The DNA for the CDR3 is TGTGCCAGCAGTTTAGGCCGAGGGCAAGAGACCCAGTACTTC. Amino acid sequence: CASSLGRGQETQYF. V and J are TRBV27 and TRBJ2-5, with a weak D call TRBD2 (5 bases). From germline, CDR1 is MNHEY and CDR2 SMNVEV (reference sequence). This CDR3 has 14 amino acids. Trimming stripped 2 bases from V and 2 bases from J, with 9 bases between.

The rearrangement links TRBV2 to TRBJ2-2; 10 positions match TRBD2. The ends lost 3 bases at V and 5 bases at J; junction bases unmatched: 6. The CDR3 is made up of 16 amino acids. CDR1 and CDR2 from the germline V gene are SNHLY and FYNNEI. The CDR3 bases are TGTGCCAGCAGTGATGCTAGCGGGAGCGTTACCGGGGAGCTGTTTTTT. This translates into CASSDASGSVTGELFF.

The rearrangement links TRBV6-1 to TRBJ1-1; D ambiguous. V gave up 4 bases and J gave up 0 bases, with 12 bases separating them. This CDR3 has 15 amino acids. Germline V gives CDR1 MNHNS, CDR2 SASEGT. CDR3 sequence (DNA): TGTGCCAGCAGTGTGTCGTTCACATTGAACACTGAAGCTTTCTTT. This codes for CASSVSFTLNTEAFF.

This clone was counted only a few times. CDR3 nucleotides: TGTGCCAGCAGCTTTACCTCCCGGGAGCAGTACTTC. It encodes CASSFTSREQYF. The chain has TRBV7-9 and TRBJ2-7; D remains ambiguous. The CDR3 sequence is 12 residues long. Germline lookup yields CDR1 SEHNR and CDR2 FQNEAQ (reference sequence). V shed 3 bases and J shed 7 bases, with 10 bases lying between them.

The chain employs TRBV7-2 and TRBJ2-1, with TRBD2 matching 9 bases. The CDR3 has 16 amino acids. V lost 7 bases and J lost 11; bases outside the gene matches: 18. Germline V gene data show CDR1 as SGHTA and CDR2 as FQGNSA. DNA for the CDR3: TGTGCCAGCACCCCGGGGGGCGGGAGGGCTACTCGGAAGCAGTTCTTC. Protein: CASTPGGGRATRKQFF.

The sample holds a few counts of this clone. This chain uses TRBV6-4 with TRBJ1-5, with TRBD1 matching 8 bases. The germline V gene encodes CDR1 MRHNA and CDR2 SNTAGT. This CDR3 region has 14 residues. V trimming: 0 bases; J trimming: 6 bases; junction bases outside the gene matches: 1. The CDR3 loop is CASSDSDRVQPQHF. The CDR3 DNA reads as TGTGCCAGCAGTGACTCGGACAGGGTTCAGCCCCAGCATTTT.

V is TRBV7-8 and J is TRBJ2-7, with D possibly being TRBD2 (6 bases). CDR1 is SGHVS, CDR2 FQNEAQ, per germline. The length of the CDR3 is 16 residues. Trimming took 3 bases from V and 6 from J, leaving 21 bases between them. The CDR3 DNA is TGTGCCAGCAGCTTCCGTATGACGGGAGACTCATCCGAGCAGTACTTC. It yields the protein CASSFRMTGDSSEQYF.

As DNA, the CDR3 is TGTGCCAGCAGCTTAGGGGGGACAGGGGTCAATGAGCAGTTCTTC. Protein: CASSLGGTGVNEQFF. This chain joins TRBV7-3 and TRBJ2-1; 10 nucleotides align to TRBD1. Germline V gene lookup returns CDR1 SGHTA and CDR2 FQGTGA. V shed 2 bases and J 6 bases; nucleotides not matched to a gene: 4. CDR3 size: 15 residues.

This clone was picked up a small number of times. This chain uses TRBV5-6 with TRBJ2-5; tentative D call: TRBD1 (5 bases). Gene TRBJ2-7 matches the end of the DNA better, so the J call may be wrong. Germline-derived CDR1 and CDR2 are SGHDT and YYEEEE. CDR3 length equals 14 residues. CDR3 DNA: TGTGCCAGCAGCTTACGACAGAACCACTACGAGCAGTACTTC. Its translation is CASSLRQNHYEQYF.

This clone is medium-sized in the sample. The J gene is TRBJ1-2, the V gene TRBV5-1, with D unresolved. CDR3 length: 18 residues. Germline loops: CDR1 SGHRS, CDR2 YFSETQ. The V end was cut by 4 bases, the J end by 0 bases, with 22 bases between. Here the CDR3 DNA reads TGCGCCAGCAGCCCTTCACCCGGGTTCTCAAGCGCTAACTATGGCTACACCTTC. It specifies CASSPSPGFSSANYGYTF.